Following are 12 T cell receptor beta chains from one sample sequenced in a study of T cells in localized non-small cell lung cancer. Sequenced by immunoSEQ multiplex PCR; TCRdb stores in-frame clones only, minus some. The table records about 21,000 clones, less than 85% of them present only once. The sample consisted of peripheral blood, taken before any cancer treatment. The receptors come from a man aged 35-75 years with stage I lung adenocarcinoma.

V gene TRBV10-3 combines with J gene TRBJ2-7; D gene ambiguous. Germline CDR1 reads ENHRY; CDR2 reads SYGVKD. The CDR3 length is 15 residues. Deletions cut 0 bases from V and 3 bases from J, with 12 bases between. The CDR3 DNA follows: TGTGCCATCAGTGAGTCATCGGGCGGTGGCTACGAGCAGTACTTC. This translates into CAISESSGGGYEQYF.

Only one count was recorded for this clone. The V gene is TRBV4-1, the J gene TRBJ2-5; the D call may be TRBD1 or TRBD2 (5 bases each). Germline V CDR1 and CDR2: MGHRA, YSYEKL. The V gene lost 3 bases and the J gene lost 5 bases, with 10 bases spanning the gap. This CDR3 has 13 residues. The CDR3 here is CASSHGEGETQYF. CDR3 bases: TGCGCCAGCAGCCATGGCGAGGGGGAGACCCAGTACTTC.

This chain uses TRBV4-2 with TRBJ2-3; TRBD2 might be the D (6 bases). V lost 0 bases and J lost 4, with 17 bases in between. This CDR3 region has 17 residues. Germline CDR1 is LGHNA and CDR2 is YNFKEQ. CDR3 in amino acids: CASSQDMVREAADTQYF. CDR3 bases: TGTGCCAGCAGCCAAGATATGGTCAGGGAGGCGGCAGATACGCAGTATTTT.

The chain recombines TRBV7-9 with TRBJ1-3; no reliable D call. Germline CDR1 is SEHNR and CDR2 is FQNEAQ (reference sequence). The V end lost 3 bases, the J end lost 2 bases, and 8 bases lay between the germline ends. The CDR3 consists of 14 residues. CDR3 coding DNA: TGTGCCAGCAGCTTCGGCGGGCCTGGAAACACCATATATTTT. Amino acids: CASSFGGPGNTIYF.

The genes are TRBV7-3 and TRBJ2-1, with 8 bases fitting TRBD2. This CDR3 region has 16 residues. V was pared by 5 bases and J by 4 bases, with 10 bases of the junction left unmatched. The V gene's germline CDR1 is SGHTA and CDR2 FQGTGA. For the CDR3, the DNA is TGTGCCAGCAGCCAACCTCTAGCGGGCGATTACAATGAGCAGTTCTTC. It yields the protein CASSQPLAGDYNEQFF. The full variable domain, rest sourced from reference TRBV7-3 and TRBJ2-1, is GAGVSQTPSNKVTEKGKYVELRCDPISGHTALYWYRQSLGQGPEFLIYFQGTGAADDSGLPNDRFFAVRPEGSVSTLKIQRTERGDSAVYLCASSQPLAGDYNEQFFGPGTRLTVL.

This clone came up a few times. The gene calls are TRBV6-7 and TRBJ2-7, with 7 bases fitting TRBD1. TRBV6-7 qualifies as an ORF whose function is uncertain. The CDR3 totals 17 residues. J lost 2 bases, V lost 4 bases, and 14 bases had no gene match. The CDR3 protein is CASSLQYRGAYPYEQYF. In DNA, the CDR3 is TGTGCCAGCAGTTTACAATACAGGGGCGCATACCCCTACGAGCAGTACTTC.

The chain couples TRBV4-2 to TRBJ2-7; 7 positions match TRBD1. The CDR3 extends over 11 amino acids. Trimming at V came to 5 bases and at J to 6 bases, leaving 1 base not matched to a gene. The germline CDR1 and CDR2 sequences are LGHNA and YNFKEQ. The DNA of the CDR3 is TGTGCCAGCAGCAACAGGGGCGAGCAGTACTTC. It translates to CASSNRGEQYF.

V usage is TRBV5-4 and J usage is TRBJ2-5, with D perhaps matching TRBD1 (6 bases). The CDR3 has 15 amino acids. Looked up from germline, CDR1 is SGHNT and CDR2 is YYREEE (reference sequence). The ends were cut back, 0 bases at V and 4 bases at J, with 13 bases in the middle. In DNA form, the CDR3 reads TGTGCCAGCAGCTTGGGACGGAGAGGGGGAGAGACCCAGTACTTC. This encodes CASSLGRRGGETQYF.

This clone came up a few times. The chain uses TRBV30 and TRBJ1-5; unclear D gene. This CDR3 is built from 13 residues. From germline, CDR1 is GTSNPN and CDR2 SVGIG (reference sequence). V gave up 5 bases and J gave up 6 bases, with 14 bases separating them. The CDR3 is CAWEAGAGQPQHF. For the CDR3, the DNA is TGTGCCTGGGAGGCCGGTGCTGGTCAGCCCCAGCATTTT.

V and J are TRBV5-6 and TRBJ1-5, with 8 bases fitting TRBD1. The CDR3 extends over 14 amino acids. Trimming cost V 0 bases and J 5 bases; bases outside gene matches: 1. Germline CDR1 and CDR2: SGHDT and YYEEEE. The CDR3 DNA reads TGTGCCAGCAGCTTGGCAGGGGGCGATCAGCCCCAGCATTTT. It translates to CASSLAGGDQPQHF.

V and J are TRBV5-1 and TRBJ2-6, with unresolved D. V gave up 5 bases and J gave up 0 bases, with 6 bases separating them. The CDR3 is 14 amino acids. The V gene's germline CDR1 is SGHRS and CDR2 YFSETQ. The CDR3: CASRDPSGANVLTF. The CDR3 bases are TGCGCCAGCAGAGATCCCTCTGGGGCCAACGTCCTGACTTTC. Full variable domain (outside the CDR3, taken from reference TRBV5-1 and TRBJ2-6): KAGVTQTPRYLIKTRGQQVTLSCSPISGHRSVSWYQQTPGQGLQFLFEYFSETQRNKGNFPGRFSGRQFSNSRSEMNVSTLELGDSALYLCASRDPSGANVLTFGAGSRLTVL.

The chain links TRBV5-1 to TRBJ2-1, with TRBD2 matching 14 bases. CDR3 length equals 15 residues. The germline CDR1 and CDR2 sequences are SGHRS and YFSETQ. Unmatched junction bases numbered 3, after V lost 4 bases and J lost 6 bases. CDR3 DNA sequence: TGCGCCAGCAGCACGGGGACTAGCGGGGGCAATGAGCAGTTCTTC. It translates to CASSTGTSGGNEQFF.